The 3 T cell receptor beta chains given below trace back to one sample, sequenced in a study of spatial heterogeneity in lung cancer. Using its own MiXCR run on the 5' RACE reads, TCRdb lists one record per CDR3 protein. The top ten hold 5.5% to 7% of the sample, which has tens of thousands of distinct CDR3 sequences, about a fifth seen once. Time point of the sample: sample taken at primary tumor resection. Whole RNA, isolated from tumor, nontumor lung or frozen PBMC, was sequenced without prior sorting. The input for sequencing was PBMCs, taken at surgery. The receptors here all came from a male donor with early-stage non-small cell lung cancer.

The chain recombines TRBV4-3 with TRBJ2-3, with 11 positions matching TRBD2. CDR1 is LGHNA, CDR2 YSLEER, per germline. The trim removed 3 bases at V and 2 bases at J, leaving 4 bases unmatched. The CDR3 is 16 amino acids. CDR3 region: CASSQYSGGATDTQYF. CDR3 bases: TGCGCCAGCAGCCAGTATAGCGGGGGGGCCACAGATACGCAGTATTTT.

In its sample, this clonotype was seen many times. The chain joins TRBV28 to TRBJ2-1; no clear D gene. The germline V and J ends were trimmed by 7 bases and 0 bases, with 10 bases remaining between them. CDR3 length: 14 residues. From germline, CDR1 is MDHEN and CDR2 SYDVKM. CDR3 protein: CASTGLSSYNEQFF. The CDR3, as DNA: TGTGCCAGCACGGGTCTTAGCTCCTACAATGAGCAGTTCTTC.

This clonotype was counted only a few times. The J gene is TRBJ2-7, the V gene TRBV20-1; 9 nucleotides agree with TRBD2. CDR1 and CDR2 (germline): DFQATT, SNEGSKA (reference sequence). The J segment lost 2 bases and the V segment lost 1 base, leaving 3 bases of the junction unmatched. This CDR3 comprises 14 residues. CDR3 DNA: TGCAGTGCTAGAGCCCCTAGCGGGACCTACGAGCAGTACTTC. Residues: CSARAPSGTYEQYF.